This T cell receptor (beta chain) was sequenced in a study of OX40 agonist ivuxolimab in advanced cancers. Overall study context: Prior anti-PD-1, anti-PD-L1 or anti-CTLA-4 therapy was allowed; approximately 41% had some.

Germline lookup yields CDR1 MNHEY and CDR2 SVGAGI. With 0 bases removed from V and 5 bases from J, the gap between germline ends came to 10 bases. The CDR3 covers 15 residues. Sequencing was performed with immunoSEQ multiplex PCR; in TCRdb, only in-frame clones are kept and a portion is missing. Of tens of thousands of clones listed, 70% to 90% are singletons. The sequenced sample was CD4+ or CD8+ T cells sorted from blood, obtained in a trial of the OX40 agonist ivuxolimab. This clonotype was sampled from an adult with an advanced solid tumor such as melanoma, head and neck, liver or kidney cancer. This rearrangement joins TRBV6-5 to TRBJ1-4, with D uncertain. CDR3 sequence (DNA): TGTGCCAGCAGTTACTCGTACGGTCAGAATGAAAAACTGTTTTTT. Its translation is CASSYSYGQNEKLFF.